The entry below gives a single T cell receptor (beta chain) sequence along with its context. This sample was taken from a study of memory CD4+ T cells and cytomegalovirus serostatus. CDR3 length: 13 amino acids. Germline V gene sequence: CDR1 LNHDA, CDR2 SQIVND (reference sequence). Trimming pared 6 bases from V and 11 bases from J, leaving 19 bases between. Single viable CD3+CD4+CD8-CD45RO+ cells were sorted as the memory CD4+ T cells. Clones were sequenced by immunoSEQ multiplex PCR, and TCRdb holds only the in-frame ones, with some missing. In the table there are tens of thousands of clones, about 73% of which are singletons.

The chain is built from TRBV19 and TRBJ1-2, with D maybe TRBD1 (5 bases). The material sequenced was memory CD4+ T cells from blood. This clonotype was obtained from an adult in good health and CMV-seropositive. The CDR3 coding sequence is TGTGCCAGTAGCCAACCCCCGGGGCAGGCATACACCTTC. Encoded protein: CASSQPPGQAYTF.